This T cell receptor (beta chain) was profiled in a study of CD8+ T cells in alopecia areata. General study results and limits: Researchers report lesional scalp, most notably alopecia totalis/universalis, outstripped normal scalp in clonality.

RNA was isolated and reverse transcribed to cDNA, the sequencing template. Sequenced by immunoSEQ multiplex PCR; TCRdb stores in-frame clones only, minus some. The sample records 100,000 to 130,000 clones, approximately 63% being singletons. Cell sorting on a FACSAria was used to separate CD4+ and CD8+ T cells from the PBMCs. Per the germline V gene, CDR1 is PRHDT and CDR2 is FYEKMQ (reference sequence). V lost 5 bases and J 10 bases, leaving 15 bases between the germline ends. CDR3 length equals 13 residues. On this clone itself: Its specificity is not known.

The chain has TRBV13 and TRBJ2-1; TRBD2 might be the D (6 bases). The source of this sequence is a human donor in good health. The sequencing input was CD8+ T cells sorted from blood. CDR3 protein: CASSHGLSGEQFF. Written as DNA, the CDR3 is TGTGCCAGCAGCCATGGACTATCAGGGGAGCAGTTCTTC.